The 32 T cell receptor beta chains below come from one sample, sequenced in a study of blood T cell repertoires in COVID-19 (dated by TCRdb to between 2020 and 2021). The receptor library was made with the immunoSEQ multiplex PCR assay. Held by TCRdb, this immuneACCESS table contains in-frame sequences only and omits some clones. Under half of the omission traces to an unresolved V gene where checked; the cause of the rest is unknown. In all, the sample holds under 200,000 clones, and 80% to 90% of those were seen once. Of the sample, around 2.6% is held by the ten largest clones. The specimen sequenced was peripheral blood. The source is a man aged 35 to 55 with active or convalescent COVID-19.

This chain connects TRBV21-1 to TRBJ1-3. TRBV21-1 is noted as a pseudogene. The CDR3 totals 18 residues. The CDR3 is CASSPWVAGRRSGNTIYF. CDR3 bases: TGTGCCAGCAGCCCTTGGGTGGCGGGACGGCGCTCTGGAAACACCATATATTTT.

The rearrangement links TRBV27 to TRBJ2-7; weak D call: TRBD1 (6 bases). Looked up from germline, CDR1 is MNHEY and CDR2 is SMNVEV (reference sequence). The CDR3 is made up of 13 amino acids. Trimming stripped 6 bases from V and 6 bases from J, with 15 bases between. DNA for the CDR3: TGTGCCAGCAGCCCAGGACAGATCGGCGAGCAGTACTTC. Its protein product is CASSPGQIGEQYF.

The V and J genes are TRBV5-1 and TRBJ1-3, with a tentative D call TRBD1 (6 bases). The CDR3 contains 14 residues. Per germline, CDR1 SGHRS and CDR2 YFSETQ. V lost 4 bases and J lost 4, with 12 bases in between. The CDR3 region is CASSDGTPGNTIYF. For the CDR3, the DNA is TGCGCCAGCAGCGACGGGACACCGGGAAACACCATATATTTT.

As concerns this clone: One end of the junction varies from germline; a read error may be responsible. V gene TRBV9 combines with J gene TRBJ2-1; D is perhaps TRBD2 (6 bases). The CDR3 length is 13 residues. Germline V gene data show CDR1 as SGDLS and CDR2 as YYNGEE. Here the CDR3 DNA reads TGTGCCAGCAGCGTAGCCCCCCGGGACTCCCAGGTCTTC. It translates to CASSVAPRDSQVF.

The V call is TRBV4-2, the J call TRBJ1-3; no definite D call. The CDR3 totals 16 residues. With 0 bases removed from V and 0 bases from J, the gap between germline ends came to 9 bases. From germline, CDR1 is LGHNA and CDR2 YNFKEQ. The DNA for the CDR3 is TGTGCCAGCAGCCAAGAACTCACCGACTCTGGAAACACCATATATTTT. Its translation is CASSQELTDSGNTIYF.

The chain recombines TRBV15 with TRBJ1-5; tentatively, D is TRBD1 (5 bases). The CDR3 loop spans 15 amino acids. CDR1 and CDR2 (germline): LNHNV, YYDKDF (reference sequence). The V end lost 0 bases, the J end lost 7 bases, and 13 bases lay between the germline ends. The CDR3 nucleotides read TGTGCCACCAGCAGAGAGGCTAGGGGATCCCAGCCCCAGCATTTT. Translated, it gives CATSREARGSQPQHF. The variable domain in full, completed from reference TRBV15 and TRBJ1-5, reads DAMVIQNPRYQVTQFGKPVTLSCSQTLNHNVMYWYQQKSSQAPKLLFHYYDKDFNNEADTPDNFQSRRPNTSFCFLDIRSPGLGDTAMYLCATSREARGSQPQHFGDGTRLSIL.

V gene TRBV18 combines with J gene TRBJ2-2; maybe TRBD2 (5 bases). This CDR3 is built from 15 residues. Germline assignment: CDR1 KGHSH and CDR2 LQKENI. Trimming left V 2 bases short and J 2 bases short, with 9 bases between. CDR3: CASSPRTPNTGELFF. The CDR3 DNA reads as TGTGCCAGCTCACCAAGGACTCCTAACACCGGGGAGCTGTTTTTT.

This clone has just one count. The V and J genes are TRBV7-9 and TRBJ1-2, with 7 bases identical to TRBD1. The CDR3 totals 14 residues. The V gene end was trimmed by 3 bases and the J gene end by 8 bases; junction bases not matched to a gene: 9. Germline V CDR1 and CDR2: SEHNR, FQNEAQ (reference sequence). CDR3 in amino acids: CASSLFDRADGYTF. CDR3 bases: TGTGCCAGCAGCTTGTTTGACAGGGCAGACGGCTACACCTTC.

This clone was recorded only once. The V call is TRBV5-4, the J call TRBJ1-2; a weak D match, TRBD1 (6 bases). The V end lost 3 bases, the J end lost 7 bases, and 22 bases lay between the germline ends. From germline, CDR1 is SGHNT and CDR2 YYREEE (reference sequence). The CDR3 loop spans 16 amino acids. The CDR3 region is CASSSRQDPPGFGYTF. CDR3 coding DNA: TGTGCCAGCAGCTCTAGACAGGACCCCCCGGGGTTTGGCTACACCTTC.

The CDR3 DNA reads as TGTGCCAGCAAAGGACAGGGAGATGAAAAACTGTTTTTT. Residues: CASKGQGDEKLFF. This sequence joins TRBV2 and TRBJ1-4; 8 nucleotides line up with TRBD1. This CDR3 spans 13 amino acids. The V and J ends lost 7 bases and 6 bases, in that order; junction bases with no gene match: 4. The V gene's germline CDR1 is SNHLY and CDR2 FYNNEI.

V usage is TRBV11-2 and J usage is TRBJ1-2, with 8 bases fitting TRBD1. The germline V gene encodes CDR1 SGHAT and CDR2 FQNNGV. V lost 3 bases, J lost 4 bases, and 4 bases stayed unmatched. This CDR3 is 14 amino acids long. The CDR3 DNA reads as TGTGCCAGCAGCTTCCAGGGGGCGAGCTATGGCTACACCTTC. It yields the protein CASSFQGASYGYTF.

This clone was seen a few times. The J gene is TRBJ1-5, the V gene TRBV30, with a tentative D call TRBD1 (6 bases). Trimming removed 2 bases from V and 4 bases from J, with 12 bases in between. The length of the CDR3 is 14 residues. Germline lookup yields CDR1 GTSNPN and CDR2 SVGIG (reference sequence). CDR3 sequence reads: CAWSRTQGNQPQHF. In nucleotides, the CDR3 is TGTGCCTGGAGTCGGACCCAGGGGAATCAGCCCCAGCATTTT. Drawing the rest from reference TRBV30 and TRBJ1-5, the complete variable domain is SQTIHQWPATLVQPVGSPLSLECTVEGTSNPNLYWYRQAAGRGLQLLFYSVGIGQISSEVPQNLSASRPQDRQFILSSKKLLLSDSGFYLCAWSRTQGNQPQHFGDGTRLSIL.

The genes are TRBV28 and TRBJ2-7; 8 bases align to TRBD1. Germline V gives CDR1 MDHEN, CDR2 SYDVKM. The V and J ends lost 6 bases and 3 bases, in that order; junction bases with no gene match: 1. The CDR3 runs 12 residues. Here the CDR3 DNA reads TGTGCCAGCAGGGACAGGGACTACGAGCAGTACTTC. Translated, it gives CASRDRDYEQYF.

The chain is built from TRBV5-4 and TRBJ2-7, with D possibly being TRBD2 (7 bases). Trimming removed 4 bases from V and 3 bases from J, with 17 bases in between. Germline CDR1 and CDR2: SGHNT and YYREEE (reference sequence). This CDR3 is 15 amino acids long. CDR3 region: CASSPGGGLLYEQYF. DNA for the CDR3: TGTGCCAGCAGCCCTGGGGGGGGCCTCCTCTACGAGCAGTACTTC. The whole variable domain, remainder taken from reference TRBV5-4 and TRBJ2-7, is ETGVTQSPTHLIKTRGQQVTLRCSSQSGHNTVSWYQQALGQGPQFIFQYYREEENGRGNFPPRFSGLQFPNYSSELNVNALELDDSALYLCASSPGGGLLYEQYFGPGTRLTVT.

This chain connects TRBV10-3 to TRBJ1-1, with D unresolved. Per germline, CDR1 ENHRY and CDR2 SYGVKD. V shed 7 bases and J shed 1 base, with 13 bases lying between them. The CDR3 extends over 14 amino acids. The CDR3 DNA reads TGTGCCATCACCGAGGTACGGGGGAACACTGAAGCTTTCTTT. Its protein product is CAITEVRGNTEAFF.

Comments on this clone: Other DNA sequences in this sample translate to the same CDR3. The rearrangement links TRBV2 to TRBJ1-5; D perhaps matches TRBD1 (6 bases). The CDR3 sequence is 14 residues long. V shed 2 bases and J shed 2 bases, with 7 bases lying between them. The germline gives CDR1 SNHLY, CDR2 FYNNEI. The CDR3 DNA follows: TGTGCCAGCAGTGAATCAGGGGGCAATCAGCCCCAGCATTTT. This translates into CASSESGGNQPQHF.

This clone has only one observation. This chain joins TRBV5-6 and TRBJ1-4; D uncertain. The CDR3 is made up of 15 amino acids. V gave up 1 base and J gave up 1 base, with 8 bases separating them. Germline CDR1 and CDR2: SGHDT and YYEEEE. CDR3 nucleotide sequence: TGTGCCAGCAGCTTGATCGGTGGAACTAATGAAAAACTGTTTTTT. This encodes CASSLIGGTNEKLFF.

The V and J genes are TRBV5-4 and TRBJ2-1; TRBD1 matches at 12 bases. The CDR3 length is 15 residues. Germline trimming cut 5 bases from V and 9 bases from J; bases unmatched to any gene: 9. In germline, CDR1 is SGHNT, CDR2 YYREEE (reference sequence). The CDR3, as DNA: TGTGCCAGCAGTTACCGGGACAGGGGGCGGGTTGAGCAGTTCTTC. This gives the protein CASSYRDRGRVEQFF.

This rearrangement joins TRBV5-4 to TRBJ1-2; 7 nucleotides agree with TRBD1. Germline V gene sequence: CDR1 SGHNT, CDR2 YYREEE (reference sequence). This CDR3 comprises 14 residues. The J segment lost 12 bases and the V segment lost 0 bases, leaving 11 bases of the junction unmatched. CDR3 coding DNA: TGTGCCAGCAGCTTGGTTGGGACAGAGGGCTCGAACACCTTC. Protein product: CASSLVGTEGSNTF.

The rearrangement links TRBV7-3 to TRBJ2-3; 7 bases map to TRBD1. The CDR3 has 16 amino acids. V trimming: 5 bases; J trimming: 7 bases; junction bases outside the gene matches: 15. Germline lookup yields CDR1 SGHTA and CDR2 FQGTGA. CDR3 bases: TGTGCCAGCAGCCCTACGGGACAGAGGGCCCTAAATACGCAGTATTTT. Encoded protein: CASSPTGQRALNTQYF. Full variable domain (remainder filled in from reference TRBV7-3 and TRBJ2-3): GAGVSQTPSNKVTEKGKYVELRCDPISGHTALYWYRQSLGQGPEFLIYFQGTGAADDSGLPNDRFFAVRPEGSVSTLKIQRTERGDSAVYLCASSPTGQRALNTQYFGPGTRLTVL.

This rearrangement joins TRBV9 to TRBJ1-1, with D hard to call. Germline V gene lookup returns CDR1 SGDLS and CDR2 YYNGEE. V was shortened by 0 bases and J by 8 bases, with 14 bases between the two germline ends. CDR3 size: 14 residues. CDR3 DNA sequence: TGTGCCAGCAGCGTAGGTGTAAACTCGGGAGAAGCTTTCTTT. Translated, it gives CASSVGVNSGEAFF. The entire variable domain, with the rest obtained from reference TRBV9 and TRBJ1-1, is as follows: DSGVTQTPKHLITATGQRVTLRCSPRSGDLSVYWYQQSLDQGLQFLIQYYNGEERAKGNILERFSAQQFPDLHSELNLSSLELGDSALYFCASSVGVNSGEAFFGQGTRLTVV.

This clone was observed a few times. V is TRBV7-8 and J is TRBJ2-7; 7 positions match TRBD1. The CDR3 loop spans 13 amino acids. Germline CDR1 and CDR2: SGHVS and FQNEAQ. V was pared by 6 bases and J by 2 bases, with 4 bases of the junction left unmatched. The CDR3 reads CASSRQGTYEQYF. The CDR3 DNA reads TGTGCCAGCAGTAGACAGGGAACCTACGAGCAGTACTTC.

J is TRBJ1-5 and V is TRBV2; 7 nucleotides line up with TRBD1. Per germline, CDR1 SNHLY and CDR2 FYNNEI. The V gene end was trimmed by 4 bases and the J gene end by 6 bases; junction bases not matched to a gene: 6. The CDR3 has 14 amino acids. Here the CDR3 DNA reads TGTGCCAGCAGTGGAGACAGGGATGGTCAGCCCCAGCATTTT. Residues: CASSGDRDGQPQHF.

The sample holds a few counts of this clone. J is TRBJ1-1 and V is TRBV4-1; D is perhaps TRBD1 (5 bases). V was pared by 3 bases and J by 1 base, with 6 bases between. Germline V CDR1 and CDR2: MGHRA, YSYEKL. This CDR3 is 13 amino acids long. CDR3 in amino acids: CASSHGQNTEAFF. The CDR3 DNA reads TGCGCCAGCAGCCACGGACAGAACACTGAAGCTTTCTTT.

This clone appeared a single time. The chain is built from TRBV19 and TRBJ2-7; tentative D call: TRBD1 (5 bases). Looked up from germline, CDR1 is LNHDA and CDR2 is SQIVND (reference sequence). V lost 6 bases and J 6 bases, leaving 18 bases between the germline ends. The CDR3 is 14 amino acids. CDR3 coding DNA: TGTGCCAGTAGCCCATTGTTAGGGGATGGCGAGCAGTACTTC. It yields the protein CASSPLLGDGEQYF.

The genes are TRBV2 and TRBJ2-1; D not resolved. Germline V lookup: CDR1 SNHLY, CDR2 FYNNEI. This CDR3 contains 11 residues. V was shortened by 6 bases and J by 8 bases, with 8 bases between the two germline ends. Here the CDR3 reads CASSSLYEQFF. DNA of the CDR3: TGTGCCAGCAGCAGTTTGTATGAGCAGTTCTTC.

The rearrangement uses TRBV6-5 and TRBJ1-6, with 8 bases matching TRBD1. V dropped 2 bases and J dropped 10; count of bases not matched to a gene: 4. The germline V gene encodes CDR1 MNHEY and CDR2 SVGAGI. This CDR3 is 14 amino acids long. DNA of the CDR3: TGTGCCAGCAGTTACCAGGGGGCGAACTCACCCCTCCACTTT. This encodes CASSYQGANSPLHF.

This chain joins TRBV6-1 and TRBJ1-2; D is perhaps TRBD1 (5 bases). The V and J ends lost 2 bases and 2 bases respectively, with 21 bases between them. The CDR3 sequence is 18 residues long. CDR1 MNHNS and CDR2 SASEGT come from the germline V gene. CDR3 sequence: CASSELRLGVGVNYGYTF. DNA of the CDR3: TGTGCCAGCAGTGAATTGAGGCTAGGGGTTGGTGTAAACTATGGCTACACCTTC.

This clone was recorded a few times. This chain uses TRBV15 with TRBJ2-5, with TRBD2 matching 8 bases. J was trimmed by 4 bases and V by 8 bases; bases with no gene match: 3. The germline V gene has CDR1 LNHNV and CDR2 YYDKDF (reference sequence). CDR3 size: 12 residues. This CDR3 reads CATGRGGETQYF. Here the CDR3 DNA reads TGTGCCACCGGTCGGGGGGGAGAGACCCAGTACTTC.

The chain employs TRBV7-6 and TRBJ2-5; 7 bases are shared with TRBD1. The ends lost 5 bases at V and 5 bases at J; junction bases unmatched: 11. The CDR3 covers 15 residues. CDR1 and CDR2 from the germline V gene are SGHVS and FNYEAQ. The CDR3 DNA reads TGTGCCAGCAGCCTACTCGGGACAGAATCGGAGACCCAGTACTTC. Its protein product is CASSLLGTESETQYF.

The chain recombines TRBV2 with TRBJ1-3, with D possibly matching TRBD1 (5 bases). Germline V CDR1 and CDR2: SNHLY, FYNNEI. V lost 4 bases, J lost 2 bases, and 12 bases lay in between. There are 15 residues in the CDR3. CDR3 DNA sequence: TGTGCCAGCAGTGTTAGGGGCGCTACTGGAAACACCATATATTTT. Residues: CASSVRGATGNTIYF. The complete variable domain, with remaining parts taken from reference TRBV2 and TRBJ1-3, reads EPEVTQTPSHQVTQMGQEVILRCVPISNHLYFYWYRQILGQKVEFLVSFYNNEISEKSEIFDDQFSVERPDGSNFTLKIRSTKLEDSAMYFCASSVRGATGNTIYFGEGSWLTVV.

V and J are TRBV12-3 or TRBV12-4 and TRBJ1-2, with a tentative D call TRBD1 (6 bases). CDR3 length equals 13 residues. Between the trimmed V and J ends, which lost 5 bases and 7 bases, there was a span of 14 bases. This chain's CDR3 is CASSARGGGGYTF. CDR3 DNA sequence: TGTGCCAGCAGTGCACGGGGGGGCGGTGGCTACACCTTC.